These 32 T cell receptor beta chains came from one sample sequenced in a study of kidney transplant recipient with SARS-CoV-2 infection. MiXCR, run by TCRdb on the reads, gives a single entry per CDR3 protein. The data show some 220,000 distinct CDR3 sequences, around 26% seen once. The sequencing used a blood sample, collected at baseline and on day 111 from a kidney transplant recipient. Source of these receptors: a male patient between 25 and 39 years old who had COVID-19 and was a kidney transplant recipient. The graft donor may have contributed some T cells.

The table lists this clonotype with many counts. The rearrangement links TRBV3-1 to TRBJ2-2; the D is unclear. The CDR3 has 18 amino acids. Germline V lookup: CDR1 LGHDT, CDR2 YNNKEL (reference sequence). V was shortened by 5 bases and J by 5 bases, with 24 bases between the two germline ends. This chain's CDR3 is CASSDGTPISGLTGELFF. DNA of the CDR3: TGTGCCAGCAGCGATGGTACTCCCATTTCAGGCTTGACCGGGGAGCTGTTTTTT. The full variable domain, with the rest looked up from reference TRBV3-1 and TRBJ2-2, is DTAVSQTPKYLVTQMGNDKSIKCEQNLGHDTMYWYKQDSKKFLKIMFSYNNKELIINETVPNRFSPKSPDKAHLNLHINSLELGDSAVYFCASSDGTPISGLTGELFFGEGSRLTVL.

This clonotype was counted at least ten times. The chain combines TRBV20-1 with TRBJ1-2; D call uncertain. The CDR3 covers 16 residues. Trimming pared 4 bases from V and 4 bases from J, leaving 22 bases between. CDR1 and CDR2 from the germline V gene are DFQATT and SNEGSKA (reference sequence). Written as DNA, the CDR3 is TGCAGTGCTATACGCACGCTGTTTCGAAAGACCTATGGCTACACCTTC. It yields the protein CSAIRTLFRKTYGYTF.

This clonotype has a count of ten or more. The CDR3 loop is CASSEELPYGKTYGYTF. CDR3 nucleotides: TGTGCCAGCAGTGAGGAGCTGCCTTACGGAAAGACCTATGGCTACACCTTC. This chain links TRBV6-9 with TRBJ1-2, with D uncertain. From germline, CDR1 is MNHGY and CDR2 SVAAGI. This CDR3 region has 17 residues. V lost 5 bases and J lost 4, with 23 bases in between.

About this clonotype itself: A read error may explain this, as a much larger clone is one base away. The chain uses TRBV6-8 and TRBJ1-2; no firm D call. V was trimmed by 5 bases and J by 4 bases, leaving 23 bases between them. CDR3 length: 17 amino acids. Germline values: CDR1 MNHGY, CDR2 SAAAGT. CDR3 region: CASSGQERSRKTYGYTF. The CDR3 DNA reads TGTGCCAGCAGTGGTCAGGAACGCTCTAGAAAGACCTATGGCTACACCTTC.

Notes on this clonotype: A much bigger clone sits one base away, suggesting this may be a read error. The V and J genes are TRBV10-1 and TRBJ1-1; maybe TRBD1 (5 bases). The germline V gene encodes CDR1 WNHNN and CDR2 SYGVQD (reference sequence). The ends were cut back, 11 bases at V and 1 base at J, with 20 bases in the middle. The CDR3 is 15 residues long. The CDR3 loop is CAGDGPRGRNTEAFF. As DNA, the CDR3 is TGCGCCGGGGACGGGCCAAGAGGAAGGAACACTGAAGCTTTCTTT.

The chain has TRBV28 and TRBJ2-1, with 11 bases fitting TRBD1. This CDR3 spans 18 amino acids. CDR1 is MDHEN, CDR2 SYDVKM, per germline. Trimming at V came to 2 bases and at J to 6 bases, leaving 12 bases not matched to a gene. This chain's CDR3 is CASSLPVERDRGSNEQFF. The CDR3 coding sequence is TGTGCCAGCAGTTTACCCGTGGAGCGGGACAGGGGGTCCAATGAGCAGTTCTTC. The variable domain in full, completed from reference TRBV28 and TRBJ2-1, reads DVKVTQSSRYLVKRTGEKVFLECVQDMDHENMFWYRQDPGLGLRLIYFSYDVKMKEKGDIPEGYSVSREKKERFSLILESASTNQTSMYLCASSLPVERDRGSNEQFFGPGTRLTVL.

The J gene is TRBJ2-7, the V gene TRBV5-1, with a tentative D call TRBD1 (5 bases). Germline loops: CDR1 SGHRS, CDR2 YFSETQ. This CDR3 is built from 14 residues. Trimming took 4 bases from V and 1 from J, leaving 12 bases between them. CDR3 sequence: CASSPSTGSYEQYF. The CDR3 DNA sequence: TGCGCCAGCAGCCCCTCTACAGGTTCCTACGAGCAGTACTTC.

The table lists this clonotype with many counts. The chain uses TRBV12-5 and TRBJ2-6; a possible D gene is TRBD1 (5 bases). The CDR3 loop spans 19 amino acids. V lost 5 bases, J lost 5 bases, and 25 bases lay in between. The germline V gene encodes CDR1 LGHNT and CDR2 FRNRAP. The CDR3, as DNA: TGTGCTAGTGGTCCCTTGAGATTTGCAGGACAAAGTCGGGCCAACGTCCTGACTTTC. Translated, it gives CASGPLRFAGQSRANVLTF.

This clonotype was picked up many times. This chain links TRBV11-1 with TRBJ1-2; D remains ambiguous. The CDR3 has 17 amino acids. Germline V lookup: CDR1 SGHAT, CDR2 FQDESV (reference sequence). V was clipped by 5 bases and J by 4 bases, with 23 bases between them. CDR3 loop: CASSNSHKAGKTYGYTF. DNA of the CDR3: TGTGCCAGCAGCAACTCACATAAGGCTGGAAAGACCTATGGCTACACCTTC.

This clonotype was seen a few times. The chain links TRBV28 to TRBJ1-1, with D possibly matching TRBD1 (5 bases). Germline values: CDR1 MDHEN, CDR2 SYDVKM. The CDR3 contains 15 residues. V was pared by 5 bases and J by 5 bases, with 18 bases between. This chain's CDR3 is CASSASGEGRTEAFF. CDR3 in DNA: TGTGCCAGCAGTGCCTCGGGGGAAGGTCGTACTGAAGCTTTCTTT.

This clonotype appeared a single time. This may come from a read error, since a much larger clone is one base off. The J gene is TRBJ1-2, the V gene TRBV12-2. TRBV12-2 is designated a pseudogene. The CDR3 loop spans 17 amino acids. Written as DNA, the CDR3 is TGTACAAGTCGCGGCACCGGGACTCCACGAAAGACCTATGGCTACACCTTC. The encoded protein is CTSRGTGTPRKTYGYTF.

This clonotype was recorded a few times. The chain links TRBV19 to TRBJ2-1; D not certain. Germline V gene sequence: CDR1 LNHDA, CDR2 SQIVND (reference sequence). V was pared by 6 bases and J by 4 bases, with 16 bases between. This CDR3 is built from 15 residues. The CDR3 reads CASSLALGRYNEQFF. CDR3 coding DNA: TGTGCCAGTAGCCTTGCGTTAGGCCGATACAATGAGCAGTTCTTC.

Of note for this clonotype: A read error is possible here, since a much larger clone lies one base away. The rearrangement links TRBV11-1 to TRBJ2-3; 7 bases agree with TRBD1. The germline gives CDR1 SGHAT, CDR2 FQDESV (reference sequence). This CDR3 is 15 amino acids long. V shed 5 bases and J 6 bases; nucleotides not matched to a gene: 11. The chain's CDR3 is CASSRQGLIRDTQYF. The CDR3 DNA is TGTGCCAGCAGCCGACAGGGATTAATTCGGGATACGCAGTATTTT.

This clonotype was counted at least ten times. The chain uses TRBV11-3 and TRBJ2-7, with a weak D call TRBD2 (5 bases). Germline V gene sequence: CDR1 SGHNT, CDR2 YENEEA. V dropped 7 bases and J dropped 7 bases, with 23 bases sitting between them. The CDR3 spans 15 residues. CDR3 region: CASTPGFGEIGEQYF. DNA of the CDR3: TGTGCCAGCACCCCCGGGTTCGGGGAGATCGGAGAGCAGTACTTC.

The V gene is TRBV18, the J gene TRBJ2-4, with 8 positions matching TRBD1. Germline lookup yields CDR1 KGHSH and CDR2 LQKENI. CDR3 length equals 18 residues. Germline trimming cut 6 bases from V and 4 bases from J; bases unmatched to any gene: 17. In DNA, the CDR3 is TGTGCCAGCTCCTACCCCCGGAGCAGGGGGCTAGGGAAAAACATTCAGTACTTC. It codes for CASSYPRSRGLGKNIQYF.

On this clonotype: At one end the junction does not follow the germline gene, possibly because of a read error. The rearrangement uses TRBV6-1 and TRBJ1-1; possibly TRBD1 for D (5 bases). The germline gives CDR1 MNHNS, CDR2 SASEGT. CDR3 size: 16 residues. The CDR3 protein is CAISENDWGDGTEAFF. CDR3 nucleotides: TGTGCCATCAGTGAAAACGACTGGGGGGACGGCACTGAAGCTTTCTTT.

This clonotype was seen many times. CDR3 DNA: TGTGCCACCAGCCTGAGCATAAGGTGTGGAAAGACCTATGGCTACACCTTC. This codes for CATSLSIRCGKTYGYTF. The gene calls are TRBV15 and TRBJ1-2; no definite D call. Germline assignment: CDR1 LNHNV and CDR2 YYDKDF (reference sequence). This CDR3 is built from 17 residues. The ends were cut back, 5 bases at V and 4 bases at J, with 23 bases in the middle.

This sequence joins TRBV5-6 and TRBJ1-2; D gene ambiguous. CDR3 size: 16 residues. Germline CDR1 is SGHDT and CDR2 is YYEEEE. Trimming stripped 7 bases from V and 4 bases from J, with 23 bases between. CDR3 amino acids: CASWEGNSRKTYGYTF. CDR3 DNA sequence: TGTGCCAGCTGGGAAGGCAATAGTCGAAAGACCTATGGCTACACCTTC.

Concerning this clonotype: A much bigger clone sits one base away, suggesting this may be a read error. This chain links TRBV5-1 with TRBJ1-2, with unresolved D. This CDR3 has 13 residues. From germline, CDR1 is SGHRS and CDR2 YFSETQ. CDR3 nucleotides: TGCGCCGGCAGCAATGGACCGAGCTATGGCTACACCTTC. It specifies CAGSNGPSYGYTF.

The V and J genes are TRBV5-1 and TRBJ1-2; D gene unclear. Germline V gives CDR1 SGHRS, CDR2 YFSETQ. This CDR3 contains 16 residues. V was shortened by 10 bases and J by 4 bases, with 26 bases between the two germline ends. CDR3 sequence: CAGAVVSVRKTYGYTF. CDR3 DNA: TGCGCCGGCGCTGTCGTATCGGTTCGAAAGACCTATGGCTACACCTTC.

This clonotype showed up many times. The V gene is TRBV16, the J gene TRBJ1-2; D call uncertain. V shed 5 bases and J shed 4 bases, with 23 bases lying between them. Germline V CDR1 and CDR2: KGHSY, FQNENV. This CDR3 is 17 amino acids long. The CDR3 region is CASSEMRVVRKTYGYTF. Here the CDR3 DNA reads TGTGCCAGCAGCGAGATGAGGGTCGTTAGAAAGACCTATGGCTACACCTTC.

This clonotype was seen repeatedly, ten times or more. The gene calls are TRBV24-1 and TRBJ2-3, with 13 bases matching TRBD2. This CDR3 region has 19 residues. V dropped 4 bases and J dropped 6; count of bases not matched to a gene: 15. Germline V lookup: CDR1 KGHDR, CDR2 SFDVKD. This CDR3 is CATSDSSPGLAGIADTQYF. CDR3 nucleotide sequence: TGTGCCACCAGTGACTCCTCTCCGGGACTAGCGGGGATCGCGGATACGCAGTATTTT.

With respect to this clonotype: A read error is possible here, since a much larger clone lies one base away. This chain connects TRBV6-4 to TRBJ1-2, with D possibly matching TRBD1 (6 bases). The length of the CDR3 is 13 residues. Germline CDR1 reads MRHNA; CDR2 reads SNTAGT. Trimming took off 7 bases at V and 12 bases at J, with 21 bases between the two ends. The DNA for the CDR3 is TGTGCCAGCATTCACGCCAGGCCGGGGGGCCACACCTTC. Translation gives CASIHARPGGHTF.

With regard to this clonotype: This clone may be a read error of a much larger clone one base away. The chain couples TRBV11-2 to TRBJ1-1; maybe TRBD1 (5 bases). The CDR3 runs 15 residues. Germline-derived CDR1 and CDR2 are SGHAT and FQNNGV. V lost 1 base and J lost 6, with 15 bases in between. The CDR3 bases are TGTGCCAGCAGCTTAGGTCAGGGTAGGGGCGCTGAAGCTTTCTTT. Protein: CASSLGQGRGAEAFF.

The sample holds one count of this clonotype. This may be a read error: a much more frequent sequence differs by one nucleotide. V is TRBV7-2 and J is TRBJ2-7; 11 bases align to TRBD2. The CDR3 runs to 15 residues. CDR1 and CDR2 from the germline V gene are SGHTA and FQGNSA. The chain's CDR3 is CASSFLAGGSYEQCF. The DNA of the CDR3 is TGTGCCAGCAGCTTTCTAGCGGGAGGCTCCTACGAGCAGTGCTTC.

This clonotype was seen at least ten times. The CDR3 loop reads CSTLDGSSYEQYF. DNA of the CDR3: TGCAGCACCCTGGACGGTAGCTCCTACGAGCAGTACTTC. V usage is TRBV29-1 and J usage is TRBJ2-7; D unclear. CDR3 length: 13 amino acids. Per the germline V gene, CDR1 is SQVTM and CDR2 is ANQGSEA. The V gene lost 8 bases and the J gene lost 0 bases, with 14 bases spanning the gap.

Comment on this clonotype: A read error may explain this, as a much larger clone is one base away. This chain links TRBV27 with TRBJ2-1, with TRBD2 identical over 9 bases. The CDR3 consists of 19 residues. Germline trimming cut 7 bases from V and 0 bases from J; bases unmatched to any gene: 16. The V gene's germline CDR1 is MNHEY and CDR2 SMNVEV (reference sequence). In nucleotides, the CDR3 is TGTGCCAGCAAAACCTACCGGACTAGCGTCAAGGGCTCCTACAATGAGCAGTTCTTC. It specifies CASKTYRTSVKGSYNEQFF.

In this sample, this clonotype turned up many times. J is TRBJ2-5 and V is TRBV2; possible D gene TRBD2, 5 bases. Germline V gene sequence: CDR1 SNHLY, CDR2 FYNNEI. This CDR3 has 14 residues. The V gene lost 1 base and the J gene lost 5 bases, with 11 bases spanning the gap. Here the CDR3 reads CASSEVASSETQYF. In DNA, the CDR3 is TGTGCCAGCAGTGAAGTGGCTAGCTCGGAGACCCAGTACTTC.

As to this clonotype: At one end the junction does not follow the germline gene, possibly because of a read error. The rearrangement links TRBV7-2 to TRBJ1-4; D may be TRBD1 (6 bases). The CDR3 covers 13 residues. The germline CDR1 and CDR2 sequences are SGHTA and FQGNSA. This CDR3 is CASSFGGREKLVF. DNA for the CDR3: TGTGCCAGCAGCTTCGGGGGCCGAGAAAAACTGGTTTTT.

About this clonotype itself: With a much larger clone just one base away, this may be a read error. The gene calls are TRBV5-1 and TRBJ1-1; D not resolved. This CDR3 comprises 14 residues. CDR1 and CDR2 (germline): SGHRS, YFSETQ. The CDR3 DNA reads TGCGCCGGCAGCTTGGTAGGTTTGAACACTGAAGCTTTCTTT. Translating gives CAGSLVGLNTEAFF.

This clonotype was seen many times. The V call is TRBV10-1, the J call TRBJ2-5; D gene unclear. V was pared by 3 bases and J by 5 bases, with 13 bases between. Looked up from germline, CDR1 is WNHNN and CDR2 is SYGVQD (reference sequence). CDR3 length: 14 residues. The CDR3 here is CASSDRRVGETQYF. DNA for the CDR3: TGCGCCAGCAGTGACCGGAGAGTGGGGGAGACCCAGTACTTC.

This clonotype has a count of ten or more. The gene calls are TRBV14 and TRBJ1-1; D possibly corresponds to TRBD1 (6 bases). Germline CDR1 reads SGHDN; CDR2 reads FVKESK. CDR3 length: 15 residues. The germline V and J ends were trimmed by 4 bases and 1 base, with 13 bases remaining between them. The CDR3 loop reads CASSPETGTNTEAFF. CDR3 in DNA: TGTGCCAGCAGCCCAGAGACAGGAACGAACACTGAAGCTTTCTTT.